One T cell receptor (beta chain) is described in this entry. Sequencing used immunoSEQ multiplex PCR; TCRdb keeps in-frame clones, though not all of them. The sample shows around 77,000 clones, 85% to 95% of them seen only once. These data originate in a study of control samples from healthy donors and cancer patients. Looked up from germline, CDR1 is SGHTA and CDR2 is FQGNSA. CDR3 length: 18 amino acids. The V end was cut by 8 bases, the J end by 0 bases, with 23 bases between. Sequenced sample: blood. The chain employs TRBV7-2 and TRBJ2-1, with TRBD2 as a possible D gene (5 bases). This TCR came from a woman aged 55 to 70 in good health. CDR3 residues: CASVSAASSQSSYNEQFF. Here the CDR3 DNA reads TGTGCCAGCGTTAGTGCGGCTAGCTCCCAGAGCTCCTACAATGAGCAGTTCTTC. The full variable domain, in which reference TRBV7-2 and TRBJ2-1 provide the parts outside the CDR3, is GAGVSQSPSNKVTEKGKDVELRCDPISGHTALYWYRQSLGQGLEFLIYFQGNSAPDKSGLPSDRFSAERTGGSVSTLTIQRTQQEDSAVYLCASVSAASSQSSYNEQFFGPGTRLTVL.